The 15 T cell receptor beta chains below were found in one sample sequenced in a study of long-term antiretroviral therapy in people with HIV. It was version v3.0 of the immunoSEQ assay that was run at survey level. The protocol was immunoSEQ multiplex PCR, while the TCRdb copy is restricted to in-frame clones and leaves out a portion. The sample includes around 34,000 clones, 75% to 90% seen only once; the top ten take roughly 4.9%. The sequencing used unsorted PBMCs, collected 1.5 years after starting antiretroviral therapy. All receptors derive from a man aged 18 to 35 with HIV.

As regards this clone: Germline is not matched at one junction end, which may reflect a read error. This sequence joins TRBV19 and TRBJ2-1; TRBD2 matches at 10 bases. The CDR3 runs 17 residues. CDR1 and CDR2 from the germline V gene are LNHDA and SQIVND (reference sequence). The CDR3 loop is CASSPARGTSVYNEQFF. In DNA, the CDR3 is TGTGCAAGTAGTCCAGCCCGCGGGACTAGCGTATACAATGAGCAGTTCTTC.

The chain couples TRBV19 to TRBJ2-1, with 9 bases aligning to TRBD1. Unmatched junction bases numbered 9, after V lost 5 bases and J lost 7 bases. The V gene's germline CDR1 is LNHDA and CDR2 SQIVND (reference sequence). This CDR3 is 15 amino acids long. The CDR3 loop is CASSLAGTGLNEQFF. The CDR3 DNA sequence: TGTGCCAGTAGTTTAGCCGGGACAGGGTTGAATGAGCAGTTCTTC.

J is TRBJ2-7 and V is TRBV27; D may be TRBD1 or TRBD2 (5 bases each). Per germline, CDR1 MNHEY and CDR2 SMNVEV (reference sequence). The CDR3 contains 15 residues. V was shortened by 0 bases and J by 3 bases, with 12 bases between the two germline ends. CDR3 region: CASSLSAGTLYEQYF. CDR3 in DNA: TGTGCCAGCAGTTTATCGGCAGGGACCCTCTACGAGCAGTACTTC.

V is TRBV5-6 and J is TRBJ2-7; D remains unclear. Germline loops: CDR1 SGHDT, CDR2 YYEEEE. The V and J ends lost 1 base and 7 bases respectively, with 9 bases between them. The CDR3 has 12 amino acids. CDR3 protein: CASSLFGEEQYF. DNA of the CDR3: TGTGCCAGCAGCTTGTTTGGGGAAGAGCAGTACTTC.

The rearrangement joins TRBV28 to TRBJ1-4; maybe TRBD1 (5 bases). Germline CDR1 reads MDHEN; CDR2 reads SYDVKM. This CDR3 is 15 amino acids long. Trimming took 3 bases from V and 4 from J, leaving 12 bases between them. CDR3 nucleotides: TGTGCCAGCAGTTTCCGTGACAGACTTAATGAAAAACTGTTTTTT. Translation: CASSFRDRLNEKLFF.

The chain joins TRBV6-5 to TRBJ1-2; weak D call: TRBD1 (5 bases). Germline V gene data show CDR1 as MNHEY and CDR2 as SVGAGI. This CDR3 comprises 13 residues. Trimming took 5 bases from V and 6 from J, leaving 13 bases between them. The CDR3 region has the DNA TGTGCCAGCAGTCGGCCAGGGAAGGATGGCTACACCTTC. Its translation is CASSRPGKDGYTF.

This chain uses TRBV15 with TRBJ2-3; D unclear. The CDR3 is 15 amino acids. V dropped 5 bases and J dropped 2 bases, with 14 bases sitting between them. Germline assignment: CDR1 LNHNV and CDR2 YYDKDF (reference sequence). CDR3 sequence reads: CATSGDGSLTDTQYF. CDR3 DNA sequence: TGTGCCACCAGCGGGGATGGAAGTCTCACAGATACGCAGTATTTT.

The chain is built from TRBV7-9 and TRBJ2-1, with 9 bases matching TRBD2. V lost 5 bases to trimming and J lost 9 bases; unmatched junction nucleotides: 11. The CDR3 is 15 amino acids. Germline-derived CDR1 and CDR2 are SEHNR and FQNEAQ (reference sequence). The CDR3: CASSVGLAGLAEQFF. The DNA for the CDR3 is TGTGCCAGCAGCGTGGGACTAGCAGGTCTGGCTGAGCAGTTCTTC. The full variable domain, in which reference TRBV7-9 and TRBJ2-1 provide the parts outside the CDR3, is DTGVSQNPRHKITKRGQNVTFRCDPISEHNRLYWYRQTLGQGPEFLTYFQNEAQLEKSRLLSDRFSAERPKGSFSTLEIQRTEQGDSAMYLCASSVGLAGLAEQFFGPGTRLTVL.

The CDR3 region is CASSLSGATMREQFF. The CDR3 region has the DNA TGTGCCAGTAGTCTCTCCGGGGCTACAATGAGAGAGCAGTTCTTC. This chain uses TRBV19 with TRBJ2-1; D tentatively reads TRBD1 or TRBD2 (5 bases each). Trimming removed 5 bases at V and 10 bases at J, with 21 bases between. The CDR3 contains 15 residues. Germline lookup yields CDR1 LNHDA and CDR2 SQIVND (reference sequence).

V usage is TRBV9 and J usage is TRBJ2-7; D is possibly TRBD2 (6 bases). Germline loops: CDR1 SGDLS, CDR2 YYNGEE. The CDR3 has 13 residues. V shed 3 bases and J shed 2 bases, with 9 bases lying between them. The CDR3 region is CASSGGLPYEQYF. DNA of the CDR3: TGTGCCAGCAGCGGCGGACTACCCTACGAGCAGTACTTC.

The chain is built from TRBV5-6 and TRBJ2-6; 8 bases align to TRBD1. J gave up 4 bases and V 1 base, and 4 bases lay outside the gene matches. The CDR3 consists of 16 residues. The germline CDR1 and CDR2 sequences are SGHDT and YYEEEE. CDR3 region: CASSLTGGKGANVLTF. CDR3 in DNA: TGTGCCAGCAGCTTGACAGGGGGAAAAGGGGCCAACGTCCTGACTTTC.

J is TRBJ2-1 and V is TRBV7-9; TRBD2 matches at 10 bases. CDR1 and CDR2 from the germline V gene are SEHNR and FQNEAQ (reference sequence). CDR3 size: 15 residues. With V trimmed by 1 base and J by 6 bases, 3 bases remained unmatched. CDR3 sequence (DNA): TGTGCCAGCAGCTTAGGAGCGGGAGGGATCAATGAGCAGTTCTTC. Its protein product is CASSLGAGGINEQFF. The complete variable domain, with remaining parts taken from reference TRBV7-9 and TRBJ2-1, reads DTGVSQNPRHKITKRGQNVTFRCDPISEHNRLYWYRQTLGQGPEFLTYFQNEAQLEKSRLLSDRFSAERPKGSFSTLEIQRTEQGDSAMYLCASSLGAGGINEQFFGPGTRLTVL.

This chain joins TRBV28 and TRBJ1-2, with a possible D match to TRBD1 (6 bases). Trimming removed 6 bases from V and 7 bases from J, with 18 bases in between. Looked up from germline, CDR1 is MDHEN and CDR2 is SYDVKM. The CDR3 has 14 amino acids. CDR3 loop: CASSSSPGQPGYTF. The CDR3 DNA follows: TGTGCCAGCAGCTCATCGCCGGGACAACCTGGCTACACCTTC.

This clone was found a few times. The V and J genes are TRBV27 and TRBJ2-7, with 7 positions matching TRBD2. Germline CDR1 and CDR2: MNHEY and SMNVEV (reference sequence). With V trimmed by 2 bases and J by 4 bases, 5 bases remained unmatched. CDR3 length equals 14 residues. CDR3 coding DNA: TGTGCCAGCAGTTTAGGGTCTAGCGGATACGAGCAGTACTTC. Its translation: CASSLGSSGYEQYF.

The gene calls are TRBV5-5 and TRBJ2-2; possibly TRBD2 for D (5 bases). This CDR3 has 17 residues. The germline CDR1 and CDR2 sequences are SGHKS and YYEKEE (reference sequence). Trimming removed 0 bases from V and 4 bases from J, with 16 bases in between. The CDR3: CASSLGFVGVSTGELFF. CDR3 in DNA: TGTGCCAGCAGCTTGGGGTTTGTGGGAGTCAGCACCGGGGAGCTGTTTTTT.